Detailed here is one TCR beta chain. The data were obtained in a study of T cell changes during pregnancy in multiple sclerosis. The table came from immunoSEQ multiplex PCR; TCRdb's copy has only in-frame clones and leaves some out. The sample shows 40,000 to 45,000 clones, roughly 92% of them seen only once. The CDR3 spans 12 residues. The germline V gene has CDR1 MGHRA and CDR2 YSYEKL. Between the trimmed V and J ends, which lost 2 bases and 5 bases, there was a span of 6 bases. The chain uses TRBV4-1 and TRBJ1-2; D uncertain. The sample was peripheral blood. The clonotype was recovered from a female donor with multiple sclerosis, enrolled in a pregnancy study. CDR3 bases: TGCGCCAGCAGCCAAACTGGGTATGGCTACACCTTC. This gives the protein CASSQTGYGYTF.